The 4 T cell receptor beta chains below all came from one sample that was sequenced in a study of blood T cell repertoires in COVID-19. Assay: immunoSEQ multiplex PCR; the TCRdb copy retains only in-frame clones and omits some. The sample has 100,000 to 150,000 clones; roughly 90% are singletons. Material: peripheral blood. These TCRs come from a woman aged 60-70 years with COVID-19, enrolled during active disease.

This chain uses TRBV7-2 with TRBJ1-2, with D possibly TRBD1 on 5 matching bases. Trimming took 1 base from V and 0 from J, leaving 15 bases between them. Germline loops: CDR1 SGHTA, CDR2 FQGNSA. The CDR3 totals 17 residues. CDR3 coding DNA: TGTGCCAGCAGCTTAGGGTCCAGGGTTCAGGCTAACTATGGCTACACCTTC. This gives the protein CASSLGSRVQANYGYTF.

CDR3 DNA sequence: TGTGCCAGCAGCCTCGGACAGGTTACTTCTCAGCCCCAGCATTTT. Residues: CASSLGQVTSQPQHF. The V and J genes are TRBV5-5 and TRBJ1-5; 7 nucleotides align to TRBD1. The CDR3 contains 15 residues. Germline V gene data show CDR1 as SGHKS and CDR2 as YYEKEE (reference sequence). Germline trimming cut 4 bases from V and 6 bases from J; bases unmatched to any gene: 10.

V and J are TRBV12-3 or TRBV12-4 and TRBJ1-4; no clear D gene. V dropped 8 bases and J dropped 5 bases, with 12 bases sitting between them. CDR3 length: 13 amino acids. The CDR3 nucleotides read TGTGCCAGCGGGAGGGATTGGAATGAAAAACTGTTTTTT. Residues: CASGRDWNEKLFF.

V and J are TRBV4-2 and TRBJ2-7, with TRBD2 matching 7 bases. The germline V gene has CDR1 LGHNA and CDR2 YNFKEQ. The CDR3 length is 13 residues. The junction had 1 base not matched to a gene; V was cut back by 3 bases and J by 2 bases. The CDR3 nucleotides read TGTGCCAGCAGCCAGGGGGGGACCTACGAGCAGTACTTC. Translated: CASSQGGTYEQYF.